What follows are 12 T cell receptor beta chains derived from one specimen sequenced in a study of response to subunit inactivated influenza vaccine. TCRdb re-called the RT-PCR reads through MiXCR, storing one row per CDR3 protein. The sample records 500,000 or so distinct CDR3 sequences, about 10% being singletons. The sample was PBMCs from blood, taken 40 to 50 days after vaccination. These TCRs come from a man aged 50 or older who received an inactivated influenza vaccine.

This clonotype came up many times. The chain joins TRBV7-6 to TRBJ1-6; 11 bases fit TRBD1. Germline trimming cut 3 bases from V and 10 bases from J; bases unmatched to any gene: 2. Germline CDR1 and CDR2: SGHVS and FNYEAQ. The CDR3 spans 14 residues. CDR3 loop: CASSLGQGESPLHF. In DNA, the CDR3 is TGTGCCAGCAGCTTGGGACAGGGGGAGTCACCCCTCCACTTT.

This clonotype has ten or more counts. The DNA for the CDR3 is TGTGCCAGCAGTCCTATTTGGGGGGGGGCCCACACAGATACGCAGTATTTT. Encoded protein: CASSPIWGGAHTDTQYF. This sequence joins TRBV12-3 or TRBV12-4 and TRBJ2-3, with D tentatively TRBD2 (7 bases). The CDR3 has 17 residues. With 5 bases removed from V and 2 bases from J, the gap between germline ends came to 20 bases.

This clonotype was observed a handful of times. The chain employs TRBV15 and TRBJ2-3, with D hard to call. Germline V gene data show CDR1 as LNHNV and CDR2 as YYDKDF (reference sequence). The CDR3 loop spans 18 amino acids. V dropped 1 base and J dropped 0 bases, with 17 bases sitting between them. The CDR3 sequence: CATSRGLGPTASTDTQYF. The CDR3 region has the DNA TGTGCCACCAGCAGAGGATTAGGGCCTACCGCTAGCACAGATACGCAGTATTTT.

The rearrangement links TRBV24-1 to TRBJ2-5; 8 nucleotides align to TRBD1. CDR1 KGHDR and CDR2 SFDVKD come from the germline V gene. The CDR3 covers 16 residues. V lost 4 bases to trimming and J lost 2 bases; unmatched junction nucleotides: 8. CDR3 amino acids: CATSDSGTGNQETQYF. In nucleotides, the CDR3 is TGTGCCACCAGTGACTCCGGGACAGGCAATCAAGAGACCCAGTACTTC.

V and J are TRBV5-4 and TRBJ2-3; TRBD2 matches at 12 bases. CDR1 and CDR2 (germline): SGHNT, YYREEE (reference sequence). The CDR3 runs 16 residues. Unmatched junction bases numbered 4, after V lost 1 base and J lost 4 bases. CDR3 sequence (DNA): TGTGCCAGCAGCTTGAGGACTAGCGGGAACGCAGATACGCAGTATTTT. It codes for CASSLRTSGNADTQYF.

This clonotype was found many times. The genes are TRBV24-1 and TRBJ2-3, with 9 bases that match TRBD2. The germline gives CDR1 KGHDR, CDR2 SFDVKD. The CDR3 has 15 amino acids. J lost 7 bases, V lost 9 bases, and 13 bases had no gene match. CDR3 amino acids: CATGHRREGLNTQYF. In DNA form, the CDR3 reads TGTGCCACCGGACACCGGCGGGAGGGCCTCAATACGCAGTATTTT.

CDR3 region: CASSMAGRNYGYTF. Here the CDR3 DNA reads TGTGCCAGTAGTATGGCAGGGAGAAACTATGGCTACACCTTC. V gene TRBV19 combines with J gene TRBJ1-2, with a weak D call TRBD1 (5 bases). The germline gives CDR1 LNHDA, CDR2 SQIVND (reference sequence). Deletions cut 3 bases from V and 2 bases from J, with 10 bases between. The CDR3 covers 14 residues.

V gene TRBV7-2 combines with J gene TRBJ2-5; TRBD2 aligns across 12 bases. Trimming removed 5 bases from V and 5 bases from J; junction bases left unmatched: 9. Germline CDR1 SGHTA, CDR2 FQGNSA. The CDR3 has 16 residues. The CDR3 DNA reads TGTGCCAGCAGCCCAAGAAGGACTAGCGGGATGGAGACCCAGTACTTC. It specifies CASSPRRTSGMETQYF.

This clonotype was seen a handful of times. The chain uses TRBV12-3 or TRBV12-4 and TRBJ2-2; D may correspond to TRBD1 or TRBD2 (6 bases each). The CDR3 runs to 14 residues. V lost 7 bases and J 6 bases, leaving 15 bases between the germline ends. The CDR3: CASNLPGGPGELFF. For the CDR3, the DNA is TGTGCCAGCAACCTCCCCGGGGGCCCCGGGGAGCTGTTTTTT.

This clonotype was counted only a few times. This sequence joins TRBV28 and TRBJ2-7, with D maybe TRBD2 (5 bases). CDR1 and CDR2 from the germline V gene are MDHEN and SYDVKM. V shed 6 bases and J shed 4 bases, with 13 bases lying between them. The CDR3 totals 13 residues. CDR3: CASRSGEMYEQYF. In nucleotides, the CDR3 is TGTGCCAGCAGGTCCGGGGAGATGTACGAGCAGTACTTC.

This chain links TRBV12-3 or TRBV12-4 with TRBJ2-1, with 10 bases aligning to TRBD2. Losses at the gene ends were 6 bases for V and 8 bases for J; bases not matched to a gene: 1. CDR3 length: 12 amino acids. The CDR3 nucleotides read TGTGCCAGCAGACTAGCGGGATATGAGCAGTTCTTC. Its translation is CASRLAGYEQFF.

The J gene is TRBJ2-7, the V gene TRBV6-5, with 8 bases matching TRBD1. Germline V gene lookup returns CDR1 MNHEY and CDR2 SVGAGI. The CDR3 length is 15 residues. V lost 5 bases to trimming and J lost 4 bases; unmatched junction nucleotides: 10. CDR3 sequence (DNA): TGTGCCAGCAGTAACATATGGACAGGGATTTACGAGCAGTACTTC. This encodes CASSNIWTGIYEQYF.